This section outlines one TCR beta chain sequence together with its context. The entry originates in a study of T cell changes during pregnancy in multiple sclerosis. The protocol was immunoSEQ multiplex PCR, while the TCRdb copy is restricted to in-frame clones and leaves out a portion. The sample includes some 100,000 clones, 94% of them seen just once. The source is a female donor with multiple sclerosis, enrolled in a pregnancy study. The sample here was peripheral blood, taken before pregnancy.

The CDR3, as DNA: TGTGCCTGGAGTCCGGGACAGAACACTGAAGCTTTCTTT. It encodes CAWSPGQNTEAFF. V gene TRBV30 combines with J gene TRBJ1-1; TRBD1 is a possible D gene (6 bases). The germline V and J ends were trimmed by 2 bases and 1 base, with 8 bases remaining between them. Germline CDR1 is GTSNPN and CDR2 is SVGIG (reference sequence). This CDR3 comprises 13 residues.